Given below is one T cell receptor beta chain in context. The antigen remains unidentified. The data stem from a study of CD8+ T cells in alopecia areata. Overall study findings and caveats: Normal scalp showed lower clonality than lesional scalp, especially alopecia totalis/universalis. Scalp samples also contribute reads from the resident alphabeta T cells found in normal skin.

CDR1 and CDR2 from the germline V gene are SGHRS and YFSETQ. Trimming removed 1 base at V and 6 bases at J, with 11 bases between. CDR3 length equals 13 residues. It was cDNA, reverse transcribed from extracted RNA, that served as the sequencing template. The repertoire was sequenced with immunoSEQ multiplex PCR; TCRdb's copy has only in-frame clones and lacks some. The profile shows 220,000 or so clones, approximately 52% of them singletons. Both peripheral blood and punch biopsies of lesional scalp skin were obtained from patients who had alopecia areata. The clonotype originates from a human donor with alopecia areata. Here the sequenced sample was CD4+ T cells sorted from blood, taken at week 0. The J gene is TRBJ2-7, the V gene TRBV5-1; D perhaps matches TRBD1 (6 bases). The CDR3 coding sequence is TGCGCCAGCAGCTTGAACGGCAGGGGCGAGCAGTACTTC. This translates into CASSLNGRGEQYF.